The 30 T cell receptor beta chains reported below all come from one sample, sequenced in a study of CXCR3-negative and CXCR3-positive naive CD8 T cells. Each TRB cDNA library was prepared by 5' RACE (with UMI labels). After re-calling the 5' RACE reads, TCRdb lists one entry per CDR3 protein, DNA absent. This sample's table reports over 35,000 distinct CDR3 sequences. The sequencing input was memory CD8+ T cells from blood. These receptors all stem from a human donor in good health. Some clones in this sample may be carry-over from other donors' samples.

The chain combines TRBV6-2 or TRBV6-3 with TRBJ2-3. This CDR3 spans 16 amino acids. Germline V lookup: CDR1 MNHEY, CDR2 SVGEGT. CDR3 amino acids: CASSYSLEASTDTQYF.

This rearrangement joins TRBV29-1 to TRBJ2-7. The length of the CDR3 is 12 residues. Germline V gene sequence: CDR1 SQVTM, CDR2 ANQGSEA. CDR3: CSVEMDAYEQYF.

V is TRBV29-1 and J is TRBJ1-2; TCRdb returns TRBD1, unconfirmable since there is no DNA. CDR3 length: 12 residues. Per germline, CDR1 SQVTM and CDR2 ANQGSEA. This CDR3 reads CSVGGQGEGYTF.

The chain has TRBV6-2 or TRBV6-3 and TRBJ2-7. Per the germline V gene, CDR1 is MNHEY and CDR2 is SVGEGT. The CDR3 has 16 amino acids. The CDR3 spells CASSYPQPDKSYEQYF.

The CDR3 here is CASSIKTGDYEQYF. The rearrangement joins TRBV5-1 to TRBJ2-7; TCRdb selects TRBD1, and the lack of DNA leaves this call unchecked. Germline V gene data show CDR1 as SGHRS and CDR2 as YFSETQ. CDR3 length equals 14 residues.

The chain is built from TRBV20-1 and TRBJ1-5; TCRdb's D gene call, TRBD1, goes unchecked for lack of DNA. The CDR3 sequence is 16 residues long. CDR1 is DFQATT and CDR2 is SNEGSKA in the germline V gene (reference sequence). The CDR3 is CSARDIGGKGNQPQHF.

CDR3 sequence reads: CAISDSGSTREQYF. This chain joins TRBV10-3 and TRBJ2-7. CDR3 length: 14 residues. CDR1 is ENHRY, CDR2 SYGVKD, per germline.

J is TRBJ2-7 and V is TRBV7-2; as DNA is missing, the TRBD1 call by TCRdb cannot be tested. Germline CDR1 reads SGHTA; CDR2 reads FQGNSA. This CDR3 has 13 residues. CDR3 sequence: CASSPPSGDRPYF.

The chain's CDR3 is CASSWTGGYEQYF. The rearrangement joins TRBV5-6 to TRBJ2-7; the TRBD1 assignment by TCRdb is unverifiable without DNA. The germline V gene encodes CDR1 SGHDT and CDR2 YYEEEE. The CDR3 has 13 residues.

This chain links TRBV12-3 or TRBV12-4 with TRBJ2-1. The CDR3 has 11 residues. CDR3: CASSLGDEQFF.

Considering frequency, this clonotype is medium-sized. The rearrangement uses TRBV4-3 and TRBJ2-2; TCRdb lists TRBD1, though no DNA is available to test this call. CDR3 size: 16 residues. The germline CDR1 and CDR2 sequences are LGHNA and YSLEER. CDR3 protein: CASSQGSGTRTGELFF.

The CDR3 loop is CATRGRTAAGELFF. The V gene is TRBV28, the J gene TRBJ2-2; the TCRdb call, TRBD1, lacks DNA for checking. CDR3 size: 14 residues. Germline CDR1 reads MDHEN; CDR2 reads SYDVKM.

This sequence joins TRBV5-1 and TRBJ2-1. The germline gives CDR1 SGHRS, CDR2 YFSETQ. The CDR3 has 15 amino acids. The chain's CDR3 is CASSLGPLSNNEQFF.

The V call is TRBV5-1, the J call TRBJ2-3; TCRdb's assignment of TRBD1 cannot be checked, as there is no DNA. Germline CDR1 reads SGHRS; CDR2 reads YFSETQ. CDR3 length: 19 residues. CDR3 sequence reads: CASSPTPPGRGGRTDTQYF.

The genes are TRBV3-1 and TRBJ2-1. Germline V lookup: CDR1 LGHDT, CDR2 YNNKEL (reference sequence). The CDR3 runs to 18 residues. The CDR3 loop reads CASSQDFPIADSYNEQFF.

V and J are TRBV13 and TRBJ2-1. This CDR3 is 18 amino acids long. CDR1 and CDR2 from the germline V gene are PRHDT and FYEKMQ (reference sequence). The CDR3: CASSSGLAEPRIYNEQFF.

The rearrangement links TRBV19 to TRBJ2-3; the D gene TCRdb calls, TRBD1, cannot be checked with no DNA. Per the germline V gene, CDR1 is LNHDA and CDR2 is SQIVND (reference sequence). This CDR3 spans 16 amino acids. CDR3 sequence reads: CASSIFGGLGTDTQYF.

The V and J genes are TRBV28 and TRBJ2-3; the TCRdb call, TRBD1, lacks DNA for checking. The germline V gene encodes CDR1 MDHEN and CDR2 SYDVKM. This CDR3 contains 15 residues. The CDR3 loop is CASSSIWTGEDTQYF.

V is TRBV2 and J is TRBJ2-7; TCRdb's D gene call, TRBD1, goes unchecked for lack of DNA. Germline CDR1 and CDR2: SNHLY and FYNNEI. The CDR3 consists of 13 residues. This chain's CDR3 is CASGPGQGSEQYF.

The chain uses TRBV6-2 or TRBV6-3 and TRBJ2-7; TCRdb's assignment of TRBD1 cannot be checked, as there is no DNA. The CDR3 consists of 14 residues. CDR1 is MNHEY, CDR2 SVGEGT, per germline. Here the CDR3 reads CASSQGFSSYEQYF.

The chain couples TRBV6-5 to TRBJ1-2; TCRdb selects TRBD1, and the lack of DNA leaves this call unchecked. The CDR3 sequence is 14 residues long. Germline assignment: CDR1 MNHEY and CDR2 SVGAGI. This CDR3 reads CASSYTGLYSGYTF.

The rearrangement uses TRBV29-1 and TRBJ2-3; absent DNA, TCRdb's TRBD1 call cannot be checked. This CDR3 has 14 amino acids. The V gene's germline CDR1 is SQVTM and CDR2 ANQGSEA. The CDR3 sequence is CSVVWWTGTDTQYF.

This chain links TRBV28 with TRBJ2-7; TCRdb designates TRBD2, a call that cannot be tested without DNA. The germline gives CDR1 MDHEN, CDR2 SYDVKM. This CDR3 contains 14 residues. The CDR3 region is CASGLMAGWYEQYF.

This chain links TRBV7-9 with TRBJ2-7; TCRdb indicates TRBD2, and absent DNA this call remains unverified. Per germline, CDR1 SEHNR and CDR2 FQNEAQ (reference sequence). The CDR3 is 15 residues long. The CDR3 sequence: CASSMTSGNSYEQYF.

The CDR3 protein is CASSEGTAAYGYTF. V is TRBV5-6 and J is TRBJ1-2. From germline, CDR1 is SGHDT and CDR2 YYEEEE. This CDR3 contains 14 residues.

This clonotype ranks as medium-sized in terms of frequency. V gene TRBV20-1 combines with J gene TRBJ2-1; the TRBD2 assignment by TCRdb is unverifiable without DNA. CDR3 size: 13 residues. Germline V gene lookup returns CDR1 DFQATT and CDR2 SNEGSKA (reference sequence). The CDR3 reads CSASGGAEREQFF.

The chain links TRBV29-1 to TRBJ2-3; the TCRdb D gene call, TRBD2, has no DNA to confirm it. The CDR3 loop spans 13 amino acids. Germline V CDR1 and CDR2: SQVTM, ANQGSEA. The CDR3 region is CSVGVGTTDTQYF.

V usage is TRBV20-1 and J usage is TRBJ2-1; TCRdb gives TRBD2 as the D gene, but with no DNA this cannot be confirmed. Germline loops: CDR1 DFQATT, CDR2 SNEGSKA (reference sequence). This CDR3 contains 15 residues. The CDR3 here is CSAREPGLSYNEQFF.

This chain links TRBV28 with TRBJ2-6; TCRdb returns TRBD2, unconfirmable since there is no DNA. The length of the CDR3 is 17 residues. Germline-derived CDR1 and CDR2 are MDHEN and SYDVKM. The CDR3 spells CATSHRTFRAGANVLTF.

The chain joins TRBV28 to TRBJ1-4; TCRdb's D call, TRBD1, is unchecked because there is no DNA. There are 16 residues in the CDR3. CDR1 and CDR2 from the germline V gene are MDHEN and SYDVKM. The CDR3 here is CASSLPGWGTNEKLFF.